The rows below give T cell receptor beta chains drawn from one sample of a study of blood T cell repertoires in COVID-19. Sequencing was performed with immunoSEQ multiplex PCR; in TCRdb, only in-frame clones are kept and a portion is missing. The sample has about 74,000 clones; 85% to 90% are singletons. Sequencing was carried out using peripheral blood. These receptors originate from a woman older than 75 with active or convalescent COVID-19. Each CDR3 is given with its conserved first and last residue. D genes are given only for firm matches.

v_gene	j_gene	d_gene	CDR3aa	CDR3nt
TRBV7-2	TRBJ2-5	NA	CASSLAPPGEGETQYF	TGTGCCAGCAGCTTAGCGCCCCCAGGGGAGGGGGAGACCCAGTACTTC
TRBV30	TRBJ1-1	NA	CAWSSYEWTEAFF	TGTGCCTGGAGCTCATATGAGTGGACTGAAGCTTTCTTT
TRBV6-6	TRBJ1-5	NA	CASEQDVYQPQHF	TGTGCCAGTGAACAGGACGTCTATCAGCCCCAGCATTTT
TRBV12-3/TRBV12-4	TRBJ1-2	NA	CASSFRRGYGYTF	TGTGCCAGCAGTTTCCGGAGGGGATATGGCTACACCTTC
TRBV7-2	TRBJ2-7	TRBD2	CASSPRGGLAAYEQYF	TGTGCCAGCAGCCCAAGGGGGGGACTAGCGGCCTACGAGCAGTACTTC
TRBV5-1	TRBJ1-2	NA	CASSRGGDYGYTF	TGCGCCAGCAGCCGCGGGGGGGACTATGGCTACACCTTC
TRBV6-1	TRBJ2-1	TRBD2	CASSVPPLAGWDDEQFF	TGTGCCAGCAGTGTCCCACCCCTAGCGGGATGGGACGATGAGCAGTTCTTC
TRBV7-3	TRBJ2-5	NA	CASSLSGAAQETQYF	TGTGCCAGCAGCTTGTCGGGAGCGGCACAAGAGACCCAGTACTTC
TRBV5-4	TRBJ2-3	TRBD1	CASSSRDRGQSTDTQYF	TGTGCCAGCAGCAGCCGGGACAGGGGCCAGAGCACAGATACGCAGTATTTT
TRBV5-1	TRBJ2-1	TRBD2	CASSLAGSPRDEQFF	TGCGCCAGCAGCTTAGCGGGGTCCCCCCGGGATGAGCAGTTCTTC